This TCR beta chain emerged from a study of T cells in Graves' hyperthyroidism and ophthalmopathy. TCR beta CDR3 sequences were amplified from RNA transcripts. HTBI primers were used for first-round RT-PCR of the TCR CDR3. From the multiplex PCR reads, TCRdb called clonotypes with MiXCR, one entry per CDR3 protein. Here the sample spans around 700,000 distinct CDR3 sequences, 15% to 20% being singletons. V was pared by 5 bases and J by 1 base, with 17 bases between. The CDR3 is 16 amino acids. Germline V gene data show CDR1 as SGHDN and CDR2 as FVKESK. This clonotype was recorded only once. The genes are TRBV14 and TRBJ1-2; D unresolved. Sequencing was done on a sample of blood. This receptor was obtained from a woman in her 50s with Graves' hyperthyroidism that later progressed to Graves' ophthalmopathy. Here the CDR3 DNA reads TGTGCCAGCAGCGCCCTGGCAGGTGGTGTTAACTATGGCTACACCTTC. This encodes CASSALAGGVNYGYTF.